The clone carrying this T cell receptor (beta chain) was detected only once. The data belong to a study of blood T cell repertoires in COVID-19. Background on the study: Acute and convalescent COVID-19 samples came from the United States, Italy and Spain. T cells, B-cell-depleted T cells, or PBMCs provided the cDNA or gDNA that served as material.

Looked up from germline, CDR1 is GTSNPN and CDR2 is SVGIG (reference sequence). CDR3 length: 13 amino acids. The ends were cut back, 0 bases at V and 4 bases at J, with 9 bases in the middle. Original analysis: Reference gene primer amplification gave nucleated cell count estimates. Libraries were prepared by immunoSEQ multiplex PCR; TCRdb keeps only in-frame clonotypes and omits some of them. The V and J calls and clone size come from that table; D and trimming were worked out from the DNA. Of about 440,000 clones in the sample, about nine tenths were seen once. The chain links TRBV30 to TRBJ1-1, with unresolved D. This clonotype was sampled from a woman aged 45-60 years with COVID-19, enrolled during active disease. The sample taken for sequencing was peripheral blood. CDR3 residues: CAWSVSLRTEAFF. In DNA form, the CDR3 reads TGTGCCTGGAGTGTATCCCTCCGCACTGAAGCTTTCTTT.